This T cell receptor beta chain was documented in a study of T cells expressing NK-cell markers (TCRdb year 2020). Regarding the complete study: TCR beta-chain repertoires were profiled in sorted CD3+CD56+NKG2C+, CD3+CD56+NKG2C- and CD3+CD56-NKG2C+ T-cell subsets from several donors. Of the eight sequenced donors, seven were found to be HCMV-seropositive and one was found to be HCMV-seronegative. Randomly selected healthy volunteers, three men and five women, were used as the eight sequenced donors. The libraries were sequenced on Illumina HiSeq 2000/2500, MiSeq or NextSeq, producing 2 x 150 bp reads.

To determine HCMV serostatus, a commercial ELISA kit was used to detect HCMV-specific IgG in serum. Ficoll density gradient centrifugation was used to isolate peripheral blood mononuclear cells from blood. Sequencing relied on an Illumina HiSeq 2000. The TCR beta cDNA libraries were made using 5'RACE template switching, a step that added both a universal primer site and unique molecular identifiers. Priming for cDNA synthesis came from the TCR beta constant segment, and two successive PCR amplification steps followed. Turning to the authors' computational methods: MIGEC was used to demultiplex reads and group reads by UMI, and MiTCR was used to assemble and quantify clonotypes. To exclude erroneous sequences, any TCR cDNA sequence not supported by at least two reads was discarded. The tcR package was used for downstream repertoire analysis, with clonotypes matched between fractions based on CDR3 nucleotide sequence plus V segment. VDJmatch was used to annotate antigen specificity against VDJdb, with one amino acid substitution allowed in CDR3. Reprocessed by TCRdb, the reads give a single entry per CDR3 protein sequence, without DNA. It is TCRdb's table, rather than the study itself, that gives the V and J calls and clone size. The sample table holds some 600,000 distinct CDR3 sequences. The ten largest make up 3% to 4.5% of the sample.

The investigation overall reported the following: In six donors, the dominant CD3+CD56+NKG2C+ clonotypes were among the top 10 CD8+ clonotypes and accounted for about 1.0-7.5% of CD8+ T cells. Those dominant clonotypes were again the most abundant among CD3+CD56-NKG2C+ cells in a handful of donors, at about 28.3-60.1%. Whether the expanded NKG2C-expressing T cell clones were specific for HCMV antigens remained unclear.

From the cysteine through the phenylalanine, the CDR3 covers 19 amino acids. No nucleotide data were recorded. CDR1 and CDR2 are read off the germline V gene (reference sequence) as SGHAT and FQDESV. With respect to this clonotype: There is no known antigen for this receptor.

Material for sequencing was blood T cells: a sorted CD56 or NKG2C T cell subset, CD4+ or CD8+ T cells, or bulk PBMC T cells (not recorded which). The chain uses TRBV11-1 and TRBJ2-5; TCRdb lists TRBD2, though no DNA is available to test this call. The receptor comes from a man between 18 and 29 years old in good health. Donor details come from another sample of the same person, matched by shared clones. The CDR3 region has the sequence CASSPEVLAGPDLEETQYF.